This T cell receptor (beta chain) was captured by sequencing in a study of blood T cell repertoires in COVID-19. Across the study: The origin of the acute and convalescent COVID-19 samples was the United States, Italy and Spain. From T cells, B-cell-depleted T cells, or PBMCs came the material, which was cDNA or gDNA.

Germline CDR1 SGHRS, CDR2 YFSETQ. The CDR3 has 15 amino acids. Losses at the gene ends were 3 bases for V and 7 bases for J; bases not matched to a gene: 7. Per the study methods: Amplified reference gene primers provided the basis for estimating nucleated cell counts. Clones were sequenced by immunoSEQ multiplex PCR, and TCRdb holds only the in-frame ones, with some missing. D and trimming come from the DNA, and the V and J calls and clone size come from that table. In the table there are about 10,000 clones, 89% of which are singletons. This clonotype was obtained from a human donor in a cohort sampled during active COVID-19. Sequencing used peripheral blood. This chain joins TRBV5-1 and TRBJ2-1; TRBD2 agrees at 10 bases. CDR3 loop: CASSSSAGGLNEQFF. The DNA of the CDR3 is TGCGCCAGCAGCTCCTCAGCGGGGGGGCTTAATGAGCAGTTCTTC.